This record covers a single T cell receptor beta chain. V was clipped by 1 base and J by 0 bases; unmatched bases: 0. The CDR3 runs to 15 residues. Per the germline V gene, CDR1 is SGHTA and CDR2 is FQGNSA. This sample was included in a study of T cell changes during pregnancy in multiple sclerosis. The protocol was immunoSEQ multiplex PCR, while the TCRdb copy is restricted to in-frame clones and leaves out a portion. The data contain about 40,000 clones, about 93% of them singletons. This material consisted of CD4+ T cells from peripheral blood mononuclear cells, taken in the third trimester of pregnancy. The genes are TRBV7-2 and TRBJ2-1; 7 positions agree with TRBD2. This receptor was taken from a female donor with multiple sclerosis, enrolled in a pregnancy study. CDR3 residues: CASSLGTSSYNEQFF. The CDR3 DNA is TGTGCCAGCAGCTTAGGGACTAGCTCCTACAATGAGCAGTTCTTC.